This TCR beta chain was recorded in a study of cytotoxic CD8 clonotypes in ibrutinib-treated CLL. Study in general: Across samples, productive templates numbered more than 200,000 and productive rearrangements reached 75,000 to 100,000 on average.

V shed 6 bases and J 3 bases; nucleotides not matched to a gene: 5. The germline gives CDR1 SGHDT, CDR2 YYEEEE. CDR3 size: 14 residues. Points on this clone: Antigen unknown.

Measured with immunoSEQ multiplex PCR; TCRdb has only the in-frame clones, and not every one. The sample consists of 110,000 to 150,000 clones, 70% to 85% of them appearing once. Findings of the study overall: Baseline clonality was higher than in age-matched healthy donors and moved in step with circulating CD8+ T-cell counts.

The sequence came from a human donor with chronic lymphocytic leukemia. Specimen: PBMCs, collected after 12 months of ibrutinib treatment. The chain employs TRBV5-6 and TRBJ2-7, with 11 bases that match TRBD2. This CDR3 reads CASKPGLADYEQYF. The CDR3 coding sequence is TGTGCCAGCAAACCGGGACTAGCGGACTACGAGCAGTACTTC.